This entry describes one T cell receptor beta chain. The antigen remains unidentified. The CDR3 covers 12 residues. CDR1 and CDR2 from the germline V gene are SGHAT and FQDESV (reference sequence). Trimming stripped 6 bases from V and 0 bases from J, with 3 bases between. Here immunoSEQ multiplex PCR was the method, and the copy in TCRdb shows in-frame clones only, minus some. The sample has about 150,000 clones; around nine tenths are singletons. These data are taken from a study of T cell responses to AZD1222 COVID-19 vaccine. Study outcomes and limitations: Spike was spanned by vaccine-associated CD4 TCRs, which were dominant at 160-218 and 743-854. The study sampled repertoires only after the peak T cell response. Reportedly, nearly half the spike-specific TCRs target unmutated variant regions. When two AZD1222 doses had been given, Spike-specific TCR breadth and depth rose.

The gene calls are TRBV11-1 and TRBJ1-3; D gene ambiguous. The sample here was peripheral blood, taken on day 0 of MenACWY control vaccination. The TCR sequence derives from an adult in good health. The CDR3 DNA reads TGTGCCAGCAGGAGCTCTGGAAACACCATATATTTT. This sequence encodes CASRSSGNTIYF.